The 19 T cell receptor beta chains below come from one sample, sequenced in a study of beta chain features in type 1 diabetes. What was sequenced were expressed TCRB transcripts, since all of the isolated RNA had been reverse transcribed. Clones were read by immunoSEQ multiplex PCR, and TCRdb kept only the in-frame ones, dropping some. This sample carries about 370,000 clones, over 13% of them seen once, and the ten largest clones take approximately 0.02%. Sequencing used naive CD4+ T cells from blood. The receptors were sampled from a woman aged 18-29 years in good health.

This clone was recorded a few times. This sample also contains other DNA sequences that code for the same CDR3. The rearrangement uses TRBV18 and TRBJ2-7; the match to TRBD1 covers 8 bases. Germline-derived CDR1 and CDR2 are KGHSH and LQKENI. V gave up 3 bases and J gave up 2 bases; unmatched junction bases: 0. CDR3 length: 13 residues. The CDR3 sequence: CASSPDRAYEQYF. For the CDR3, the DNA is TGTGCCAGCTCACCGGACAGGGCCTACGAGCAGTACTTC.

This clone showed up just once. The J gene is TRBJ1-5, the V gene TRBV7-2, with D uncertain. This CDR3 is built from 15 residues. The germline V gene has CDR1 SGHTA and CDR2 FQGNSA. Trimming pared 5 bases from V and 0 bases from J, leaving 11 bases between. CDR3 nucleotides: TGTGCCAGCAGCCCTGGCGGGCATAGCAATCAGCCCCAGCATTTT. Translated, it gives CASSPGGHSNQPQHF.

This clone turned up a few times. The chain is built from TRBV28 and TRBJ2-2; a weak D match, TRBD2 (5 bases). This CDR3 is built from 13 residues. Germline CDR1 reads MDHEN; CDR2 reads SYDVKM. V lost 6 bases and J 4 bases, leaving 9 bases between the germline ends. Here the CDR3 reads CASRTGSTGELFF. For the CDR3, the DNA is TGTGCCAGCAGGACGGGGAGCACCGGGGAGCTGTTTTTT.

The chain has TRBV18 and TRBJ1-2; D remains unclear. The CDR3 is made up of 14 amino acids. Germline V CDR1 and CDR2: KGHSH, LQKENI. With 6 bases removed from V and 8 bases from J, the gap between germline ends came to 19 bases. In DNA form, the CDR3 reads TGTGCCAGCTCCCTCACCATTGGAGGATCCGGCTACACCTTC. Translated, it gives CASSLTIGGSGYTF.

This clone came up a few times. The rearrangement links TRBV18 to TRBJ2-1; weak D call: TRBD2 (5 bases). Trimming took 6 bases from V and 10 from J, leaving 13 bases between them. Germline loops: CDR1 KGHSH, CDR2 LQKENI. CDR3 length: 12 residues. CDR3 residues: CASSPTSGEQFF. The CDR3 nucleotides are TGTGCCAGCTCCCCTACTTCGGGAGAGCAGTTCTTC.

This clone was seen a handful of times. The rearrangement joins TRBV5-1 to TRBJ2-7, with D possibly matching TRBD2 (6 bases). Germline assignment: CDR1 SGHRS and CDR2 YFSETQ. This CDR3 has 14 residues. With 4 bases removed from V and 3 bases from J, the gap between germline ends came to 14 bases. In nucleotides, the CDR3 is TGCGCCAGCAGCCCCAGGGACTTACTCTACGAGCAGTACTTC. Its protein product is CASSPRDLLYEQYF. Using reference TRBV5-1 and TRBJ2-7 for the parts outside the CDR3, the full variable domain is KAGVTQTPRYLIKTRGQQVTLSCSPISGHRSVSWYQQTPGQGLQFLFEYFSETQRNKGNFPGRFSGRQFSNSRSEMNVSTLELGDSALYLCASSPRDLLYEQYFGPGTRLTVT.

This clone was seen only a few times. The chain combines TRBV5-1 with TRBJ1-1, with D possibly matching TRBD1 (5 bases). This CDR3 is built from 14 residues. Germline V gives CDR1 SGHRS, CDR2 YFSETQ. V was clipped by 4 bases and J by 4 bases, with 14 bases between them. The CDR3 protein is CASSIAGGGTEAFF. CDR3 DNA sequence: TGCGCCAGCAGCATCGCGGGGGGTGGCACTGAAGCTTTCTTT.

The chain couples TRBV18 to TRBJ2-7; D is unresolved. This CDR3 region has 14 residues. The V gene lost 6 bases and the J gene lost 2 bases, with 14 bases spanning the gap. The V gene's germline CDR1 is KGHSH and CDR2 LQKENI. The DNA for the CDR3 is TGTGCCAGCTCGCCTCTACCCGAGACCTACGAGCAGTACTTC. Translated, it gives CASSPLPETYEQYF.

This clone was detected a few times. The V and J genes are TRBV29-1 and TRBJ2-7; no clear D gene. V lost 7 bases, J lost 7 bases, and 17 bases lay in between. CDR3 length equals 12 residues. From germline, CDR1 is SQVTM and CDR2 ANQGSEA. The CDR3 DNA reads TGCAGCGCCGGCGGTCTAGTGGAGGAGCAGTACTTC. Residues: CSAGGLVEEQYF.

This chain joins TRBV7-3 and TRBJ2-1; possible D gene TRBD1, 5 bases. Trimming took 2 bases from V and 6 from J, leaving 8 bases between them. This CDR3 comprises 13 residues. CDR1 and CDR2 (germline): SGHTA, FQGTGA. The CDR3 sequence is CASSLFTGNEQFF. The CDR3 coding sequence is TGTGCCAGCAGCTTATTTACAGGCAATGAGCAGTTCTTC.

The CDR3 here is CASSPLGGTSGSVQYF. As DNA, the CDR3 is TGTGCCAGCAGCCCCCTTGGAGGGACTAGCGGGAGTGTTCAGTACTTC. V gene TRBV7-2 combines with J gene TRBJ2-4; the match to TRBD2 covers 14 bases. The germline gives CDR1 SGHTA, CDR2 FQGNSA. This CDR3 has 16 amino acids. Trimming cost V 5 bases and J 11 bases; bases outside gene matches: 11.

Only a few counts were recorded for this clone. The CDR3 DNA follows: TGCGCCAGCAGCTTGCAGGTAGCGGCCACAGATACGCAGTATTTT. Protein: CASSLQVAATDTQYF. This chain links TRBV5-1 with TRBJ2-3; D might be TRBD2 (6 bases). The CDR3 has 15 residues. Germline CDR1 is SGHRS and CDR2 is YFSETQ. V was shortened by 1 base and J by 2 bases, with 11 bases between the two germline ends. Combining the CDR3 with reference TRBV5-1 and TRBJ2-3 gives the whole variable domain KAGVTQTPRYLIKTRGQQVTLSCSPISGHRSVSWYQQTPGQGLQFLFEYFSETQRNKGNFPGRFSGRQFSNSRSEMNVSTLELGDSALYLCASSLQVAATDTQYFGPGTRLTVL.

V usage is TRBV28 and J usage is TRBJ2-3; perhaps TRBD1 as D (6 bases). Trimming pared 3 bases from V and 0 bases from J, leaving 10 bases between. Germline loops: CDR1 MDHEN, CDR2 SYDVKM. CDR3 length: 15 amino acids. As DNA, the CDR3 is TGTGCCAGCAGTTTTTTCAGGGGTAGCACAGATACGCAGTATTTT. This encodes CASSFFRGSTDTQYF.

Comment on this clone: The sample has other DNA sequences that encode this CDR3 too. This chain uses TRBV7-9 with TRBJ2-1; D not certain. V lost 4 bases to trimming and J lost 6 bases, with 4 bases between them. The CDR3 is 11 amino acids. Germline V gene lookup returns CDR1 SEHNR and CDR2 FQNEAQ (reference sequence). The CDR3 region is CASSSINEQFF. Written as DNA, the CDR3 is TGTGCCAGCAGCTCCATCAATGAGCAGTTCTTC.

This sequence joins TRBV15 and TRBJ1-2; TRBD1 might be the D (6 bases). The CDR3 spans 12 residues. The germline V gene has CDR1 LNHNV and CDR2 YYDKDF (reference sequence). V was cut by 0 bases and J by 7 bases, with 6 bases left in between. The CDR3 reads CATSREGGGYTF. Here the CDR3 DNA reads TGTGCCACCAGCAGAGAAGGGGGTGGCTACACCTTC.

The chain is built from TRBV29-1 and TRBJ2-1, with TRBD2 matching over 14 bases. The ends lost 6 bases at V and 8 bases at J; junction bases unmatched: 6. This CDR3 is 14 amino acids long. The germline CDR1 and CDR2 sequences are SQVTM and ANQGSEA. For the CDR3, the DNA is TGCAGCGTGACGACTAGCGGGAGGGCCGATGAGCAGTTCTTC. The encoded protein is CSVTTSGRADEQFF.

The chain employs TRBV7-6 and TRBJ2-1; 9 nucleotides match TRBD2. CDR3 length equals 16 residues. Germline values: CDR1 SGHVS, CDR2 FNYEAQ. Trimming took 4 bases from V and 5 from J; bases not matched to a gene: 9. The CDR3, as DNA: TGTGCCAGCAGCTCCACGACTTTAGCGGGGGACAATGAGCAGTTCTTC. The encoded protein is CASSSTTLAGDNEQFF.

The sample holds a few counts of this clone. V is TRBV5-1 and J is TRBJ2-3; TRBD1 matches at 8 bases. Germline V gene lookup returns CDR1 SGHRS and CDR2 YFSETQ. After removal of 2 bases from V and 6 bases from J, the junction contained 20 bases not matched to a gene. The CDR3 is 19 residues long. CDR3 sequence (DNA): TGCGCCAGCAGCTTAACGGGGACAGGCCGAGGACTGGCTCGGGATACGCAGTATTTT. It codes for CASSLTGTGRGLARDTQYF.

This clone was counted between two and nine times. The V and J genes are TRBV28 and TRBJ2-7; no clear D gene. The V gene lost 2 bases and the J gene lost 2 bases, with 7 bases spanning the gap. The germline CDR1 and CDR2 sequences are MDHEN and SYDVKM. CDR3 length equals 13 residues. CDR3 in DNA: TGTGCCAGCAGTTTAGCTAACCCCTACGAGCAGTACTTC. Protein product: CASSLANPYEQYF. The full variable domain, its missing parts supplied by reference TRBV28 and TRBJ2-7, is DVKVTQSSRYLVKRTGEKVFLECVQDMDHENMFWYRQDPGLGLRLIYFSYDVKMKEKGDIPEGYSVSREKKERFSLILESASTNQTSMYLCASSLANPYEQYFGPGTRLTVT.